These 5 T cell receptor beta chains were all obtained from the same sample, sequenced in a study of T cells in women clearing cervical HPV infection. Clones were sequenced by immunoSEQ multiplex PCR, and TCRdb holds only the in-frame ones, with some missing. The data show around 46,000 clones, and the top ten clones hold 35%. Material: blood buffy coat. All receptors derive from a woman aged 18 to 75 with a cervical HPV16 infection that either progressed to CIN3+ or cleared (not recorded which).

With respect to this clone: With the read ending 3 residues before the CDR3 end, the germline J gene is used to fill in that end. V gene TRBV7-8 combines with J gene TRBJ2-5; D not resolved. The V and J ends lost 6 bases and 4 bases respectively, with 6 bases between them. CDR3 size: 11 residues. Germline CDR1 and CDR2: SGHVS and FQNEAQ. The CDR3 DNA, read in part, is TGTGCCAGCAGTATCCGAGAGACC. Protein product: CASSIRET. The entire CDR3 reads CASSIRETQYF.

With respect to this clone: The sequence runs out 3 residues before the end of the CDR3; the remainder is reconstructed from the germline J gene. The rearrangement uses TRBV7-9 and TRBJ2-7; D is possibly TRBD1 (5 bases). V shed 5 bases and J shed 2 bases, with 13 bases lying between them. CDR3 length equals 14 residues. CDR1 and CDR2 from the germline V gene are SEHNR and FQNEAQ (reference sequence). The sequenced part of the CDR3 DNA is TGTGCCAGCAGCCCCGACCAGACAGCCTACGAG. It yields the protein CASSPDQTAYE. The CDR3 reads in full as CASSPDQTAYEQYF.

Comments on this clone: With the read ending 3 residues before the CDR3 end, the germline J gene is used to fill in that end. The chain has TRBV5-6 and TRBJ1-1; no firm D call. V was trimmed by 2 bases and J by 2 bases, leaving 7 bases between them. Germline V gives CDR1 SGHDT, CDR2 YYEEEE. This CDR3 is built from 13 residues. CDR3 bases read: TGTGCCAGCAGCTTAGGACTTAACACTGAA. Protein: CASSLGLNTE. The whole CDR3 protein reads CASSLGLNTEAFF.

About this clone itself: The read finishes 3 residues shy of the CDR3 end, and the germline J gene is used to complete it. The rearrangement links TRBV20-1 to TRBJ1-3; tentatively, D is TRBD1 (5 bases). CDR3 length: 14 residues. Germline CDR1 is DFQATT and CDR2 is SNEGSKA (reference sequence). The V end was cut by 2 bases, the J end by 9 bases, with 17 bases between. CDR3 amino acids: CSARQGGPRGTIYF. The covered CDR3 bases are TGCAGTGCTAGACAGGGAGGCCCGAGGGGCACC.

In the case of this clone: With the read ending 3 residues before the CDR3 end, the germline J gene is used to fill in that end. The rearrangement uses TRBV19 and TRBJ1-5; D ambiguous. CDR3 length equals 12 residues. The germline V and J ends were trimmed by 5 bases and 8 bases, with 10 bases remaining between them. Germline V gene lookup returns CDR1 LNHDA and CDR2 SQIVND (reference sequence). The CDR3 sequence is CASSQAGKPQHF. Partial CDR3 DNA: TGTGCCAGTAGTCAGGCGGGTAAGCCC. The full variable domain, in which reference TRBV19 and TRBJ1-5 provide the parts outside the CDR3, is DGGITQSPKYLFRKEGQNVTLSCEQNLNHDAMYWYRQDPGQGLRLIYYSQIVNDFQKGDIAEGYSVSREKKESFPLTVTSAQKNPTAFYLCASSQAGKPQHFGDGTRLSIL.